Given below is one T cell receptor (beta chain) in context. Its antigen remains unknown. Germline loops: CDR1 SNHLY, CDR2 FYNNEI. The CDR3 has 14 residues. Between the trimmed V and J ends, which lost 3 bases and 6 bases, there was a span of 11 bases. Documented time point: week 11, during vaccination. Doses comprised 300 ug of mutant IDH1 20-mer peptide each, plus topical imiquimod. These data belong to a study of a mutant IDH1 vaccine in newly diagnosed glioma. Study overall: Patients began vaccination 4-6 weeks after radiotherapy alone, or with temozolomide cycles.

Only in-frame clones appear in the TCRdb table, and some are missing; sequencing was by immunoSEQ multiplex PCR. The sample includes around 66,000 clones, 80% of them seen just once. This material consisted of PBMCs, taken from a glioma patient whose treatment included an IDH1 peptide vaccine. This TCR came from a man aged 50 to 59 with glioma. The V and J genes are TRBV2 and TRBJ2-2; D unclear. CDR3 sequence reads: CASSELAAAGELFF. The CDR3, as DNA: TGTGCCAGCAGTGAGTTGGCTGCCGCCGGGGAGCTGTTTTTT. The full variable domain, completed using reference TRBV2 and TRBJ2-2, is EPEVTQTPSHQVTQMGQEVILRCVPISNHLYFYWYRQILGQKVEFLVSFYNNEISEKSEIFDDQFSVERPDGSNFTLKIRSTKLEDSAMYFCASSELAAAGELFFGEGSRLTVL.